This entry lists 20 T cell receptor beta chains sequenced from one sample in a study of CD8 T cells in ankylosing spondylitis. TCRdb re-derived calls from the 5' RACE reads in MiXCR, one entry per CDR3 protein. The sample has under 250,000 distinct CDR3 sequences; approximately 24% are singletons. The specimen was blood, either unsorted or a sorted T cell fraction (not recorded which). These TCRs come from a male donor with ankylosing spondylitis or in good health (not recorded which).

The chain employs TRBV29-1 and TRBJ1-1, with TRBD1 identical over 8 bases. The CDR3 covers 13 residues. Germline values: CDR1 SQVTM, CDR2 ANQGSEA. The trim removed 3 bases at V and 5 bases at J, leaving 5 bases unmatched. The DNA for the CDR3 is TGCAGCGTTGACAACGGACAGGGAACTGAAGCTTTCTTT. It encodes CSVDNGQGTEAFF.

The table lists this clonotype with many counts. The CDR3 DNA sequence: TGTGCCAGCAGCTCTGAGACCGGGACTAGCAATCAGCCCCAGCATTTT. It yields the protein CASSSETGTSNQPQHF. V usage is TRBV7-2 and J usage is TRBJ1-5, with D tentatively TRBD1 (5 bases). The V end was cut by 4 bases, the J end by 0 bases, with 13 bases between. CDR1 SGHTA and CDR2 FQGNSA come from the germline V gene. This CDR3 contains 16 residues.

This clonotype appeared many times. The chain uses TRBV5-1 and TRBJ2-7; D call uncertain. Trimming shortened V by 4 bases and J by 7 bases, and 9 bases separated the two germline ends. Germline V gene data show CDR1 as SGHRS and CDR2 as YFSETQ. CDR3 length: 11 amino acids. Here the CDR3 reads CASSAGWEQYF. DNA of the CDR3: TGCGCCAGCAGCGCCGGGTGGGAGCAGTACTTC.

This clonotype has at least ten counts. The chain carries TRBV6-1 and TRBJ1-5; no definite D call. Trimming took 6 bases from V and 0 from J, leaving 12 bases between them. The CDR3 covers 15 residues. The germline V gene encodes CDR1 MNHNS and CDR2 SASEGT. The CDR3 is CASSPGRYSNQPQHF. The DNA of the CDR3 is TGTGCCAGCAGCCCCGGACGGTATAGCAATCAGCCCCAGCATTTT.

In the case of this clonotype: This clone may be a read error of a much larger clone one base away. The CDR3, as DNA: TGTGCCACCAGCCTACGGGACAGGGTGACAGATACGCAGTATTTT. This gives the protein CATSLRDRVTDTQYF. The chain uses TRBV3-2 and TRBJ2-3; the DNA was not used to check the table's D call, TRBD1. TRBV3-2 has pseudogene status. The CDR3 sequence is 15 residues long.

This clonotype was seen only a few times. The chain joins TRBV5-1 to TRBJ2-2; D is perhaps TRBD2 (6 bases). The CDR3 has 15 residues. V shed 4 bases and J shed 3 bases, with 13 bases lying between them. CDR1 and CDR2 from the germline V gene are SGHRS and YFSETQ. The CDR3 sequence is CASSRGGRDTGELFF. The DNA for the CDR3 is TGCGCCAGCAGCAGGGGAGGCCGGGACACCGGGGAGCTGTTTTTT. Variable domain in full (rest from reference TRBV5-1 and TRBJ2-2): KAGVTQTPRYLIKTRGQQVTLSCSPISGHRSVSWYQQTPGQGLQFLFEYFSETQRNKGNFPGRFSGRQFSNSRSEMNVSTLELGDSALYLCASSRGGRDTGELFFGEGSRLTVL.

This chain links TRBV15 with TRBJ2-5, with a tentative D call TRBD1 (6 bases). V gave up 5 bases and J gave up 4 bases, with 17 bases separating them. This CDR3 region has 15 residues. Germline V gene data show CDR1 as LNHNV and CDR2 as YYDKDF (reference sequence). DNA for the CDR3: TGTGCCACCAGCCACATAGGGGGTGTGCTAGAGACCCAGTACTTC. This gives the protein CATSHIGGVLETQYF.

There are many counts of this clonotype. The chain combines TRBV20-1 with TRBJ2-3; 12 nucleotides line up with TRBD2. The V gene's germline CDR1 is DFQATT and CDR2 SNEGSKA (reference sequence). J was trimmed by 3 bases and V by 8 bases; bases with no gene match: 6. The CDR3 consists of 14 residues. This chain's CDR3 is CSTTGTSGTDTQYF. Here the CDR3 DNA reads TGCAGTACCACCGGGACTAGCGGGACAGATACGCAGTATTTT.

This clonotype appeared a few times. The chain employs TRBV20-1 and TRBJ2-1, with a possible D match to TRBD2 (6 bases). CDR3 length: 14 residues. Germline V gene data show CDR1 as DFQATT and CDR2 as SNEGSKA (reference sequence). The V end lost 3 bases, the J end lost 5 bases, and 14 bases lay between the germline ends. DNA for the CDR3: TGCAGTGCTAGGGGACTCAATGGCAACAATGAGCAGTTCTTC. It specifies CSARGLNGNNEQFF.

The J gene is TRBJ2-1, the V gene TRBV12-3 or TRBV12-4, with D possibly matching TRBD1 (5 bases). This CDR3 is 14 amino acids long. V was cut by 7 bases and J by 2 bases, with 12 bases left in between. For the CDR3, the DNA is TGTGCCAGCATTAAGGGGCCAACCTACAATGAGCAGTTCTTC. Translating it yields CASIKGPTYNEQFF.

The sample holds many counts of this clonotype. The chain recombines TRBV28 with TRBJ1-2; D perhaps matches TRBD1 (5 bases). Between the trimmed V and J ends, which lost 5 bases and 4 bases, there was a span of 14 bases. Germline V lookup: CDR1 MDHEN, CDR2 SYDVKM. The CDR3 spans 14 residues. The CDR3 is CASSPPGLVYGYTF. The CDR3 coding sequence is TGTGCCAGCAGTCCCCCAGGGTTGGTCTATGGCTACACCTTC.

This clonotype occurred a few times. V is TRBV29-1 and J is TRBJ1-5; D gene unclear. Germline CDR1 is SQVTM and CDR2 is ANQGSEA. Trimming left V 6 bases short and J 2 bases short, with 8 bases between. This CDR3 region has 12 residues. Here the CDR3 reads CSVGNGNQPQHF. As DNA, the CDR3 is TGCAGCGTGGGGAACGGCAATCAGCCCCAGCATTTT. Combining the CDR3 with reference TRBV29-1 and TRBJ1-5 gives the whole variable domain SAVISQKPSRDICQRGTSLTIQCQVDSQVTMMFWYRQQPGQSLTLIATANQGSEATYESGFVIDKFPISRPNLTFSTLTVSNMSPEDSSIYLCSVGNGNQPQHFGDGTRLSIL.

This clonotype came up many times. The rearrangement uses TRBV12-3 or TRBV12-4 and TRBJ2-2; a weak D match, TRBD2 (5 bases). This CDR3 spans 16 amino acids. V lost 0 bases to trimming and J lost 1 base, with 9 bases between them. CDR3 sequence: CASSLAGRGNTGELFF. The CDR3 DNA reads TGTGCCAGCAGTTTAGCGGGTCGGGGGAACACCGGGGAGCTGTTTTTT.

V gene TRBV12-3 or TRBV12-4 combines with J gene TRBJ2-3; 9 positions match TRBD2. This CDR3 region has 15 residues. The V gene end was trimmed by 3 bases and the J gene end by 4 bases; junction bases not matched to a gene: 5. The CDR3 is CASSFLGGRADTQYF. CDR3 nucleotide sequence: TGTGCCAGCAGTTTCCTTGGCGGGAGGGCAGATACGCAGTATTTT.

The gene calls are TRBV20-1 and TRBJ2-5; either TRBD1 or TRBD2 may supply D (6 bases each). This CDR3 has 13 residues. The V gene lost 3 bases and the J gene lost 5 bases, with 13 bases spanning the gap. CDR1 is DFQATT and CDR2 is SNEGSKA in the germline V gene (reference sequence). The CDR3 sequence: CSASGGAYETQYF. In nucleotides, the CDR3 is TGCAGTGCTAGCGGGGGCGCATATGAGACCCAGTACTTC.

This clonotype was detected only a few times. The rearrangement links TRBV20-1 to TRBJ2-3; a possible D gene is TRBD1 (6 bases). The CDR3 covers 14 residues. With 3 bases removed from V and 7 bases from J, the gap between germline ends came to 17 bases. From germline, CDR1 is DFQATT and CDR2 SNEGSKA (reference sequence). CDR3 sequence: CSARDSHTGNTQYF. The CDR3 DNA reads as TGCAGTGCTAGGGACAGCCATACGGGAAATACGCAGTATTTT.

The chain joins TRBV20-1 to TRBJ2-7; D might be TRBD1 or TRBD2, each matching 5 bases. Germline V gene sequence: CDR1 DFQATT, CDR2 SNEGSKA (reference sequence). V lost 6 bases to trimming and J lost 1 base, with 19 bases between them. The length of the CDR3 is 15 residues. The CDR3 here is CSAEGDVGRSYEQYF. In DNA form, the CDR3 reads TGCAGTGCGGAAGGGGACGTGGGGAGATCCTACGAGCAGTACTTC.

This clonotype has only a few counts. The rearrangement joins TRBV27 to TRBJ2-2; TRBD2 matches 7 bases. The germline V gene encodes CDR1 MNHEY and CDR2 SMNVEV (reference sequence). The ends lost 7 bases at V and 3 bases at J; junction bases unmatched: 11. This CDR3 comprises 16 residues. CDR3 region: CASTAWGGRDTGELFF. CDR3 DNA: TGTGCCAGCACAGCCTGGGGAGGGAGGGACACCGGGGAGCTGTTTTTT.

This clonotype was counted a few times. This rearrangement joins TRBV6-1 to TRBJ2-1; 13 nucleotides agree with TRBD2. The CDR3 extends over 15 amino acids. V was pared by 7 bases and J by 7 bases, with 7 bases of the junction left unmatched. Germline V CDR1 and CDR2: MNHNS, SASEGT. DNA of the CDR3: TGTGCCAGCACTACCGGGACTAGCGGGAAGAATGAGCAGTTCTTC. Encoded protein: CASTTGTSGKNEQFF.

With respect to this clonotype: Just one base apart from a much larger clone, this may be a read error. Written as DNA, the CDR3 is TGTGCCAGCAGCGTAGGAAACGGGGTGTTGGACACTGAAGCTTTCTTT. This translates into CASSVGNGVLDTEAFF. The V call is TRBV9, the J call TRBJ1-1; D remains unclear. Trimming stripped 0 bases from V and 3 bases from J, with 15 bases between. This CDR3 comprises 16 residues. Germline lookup yields CDR1 SGDLS and CDR2 YYNGEE.